The present T cell receptor (beta chain) was sequenced within a study of blood T cell repertoires in COVID-19. The wider study: Material from acute and convalescent COVID-19 was sourced from the United States, Italy and Spain. The analysed material was cDNA or gDNA that came from T cells, B-cell-depleted T cells, or PBMCs.

The germline gives CDR1 KGHSH, CDR2 LQKENI. This CDR3 has 14 amino acids. The V end was cut by 2 bases, the J end by 2 bases, with 10 bases between. Per the original methods: The authors estimated nucleated cell counts from reference gene primer amplification. The repertoire was sequenced with immunoSEQ multiplex PCR; TCRdb's copy has only in-frame clones and lacks some. Clone size and the V and J calls come from that table; the DNA yielded D and trimming. Of around 250,000 clones in the sample, roughly 83% were seen once. This clone occurred once. The sequence came from a man in his fifties or sixties who had recovered from COVID-19. The chain has TRBV18 and TRBJ2-7; D may be TRBD1 (5 bases). Sample: peripheral blood. As DNA, the CDR3 is TGTGCCAGCTCACCATCGGGCAGGGCCTACGAGCAGTACTTC. Amino acids: CASSPSGRAYEQYF.